These T cell receptor beta chains were read from a single sample in a study of blood T cell repertoires in COVID-19. The data were produced by immunoSEQ multiplex PCR, yet TCRdb's version contains in-frame clones alone and is incomplete. Found here are 130,000 or so clones, less than 90% of them singletons; the top ten hold approximately 20%. The material sequenced was PBMCs or T cells enriched from blood (not recorded which). These receptors came from a man younger than 40 who had recovered from COVID-19. Each CDR3 is given with its conserved first and last residue. The D gene is left open where the match is weak.

V,J,D,DNA,CDR3
TRBV11-3,TRBJ2-1,TRBD1,TGTGCCAGCAGCTTAGAGGGACAGGGGGCGGTTGATGAGCAGTTCTTC,CASSLEGQGAVDEQFF
TRBV5-5,TRBJ2-1,TRBD2,TGTGCCAGCAGCCTAGTGACTAGCGGGATTGCGGGCAATGAGCAGTTCTTC,CASSLVTSGIAGNEQFF
TRBV10-3,TRBJ1-5,NA,TGTGCCATCAGTGAGGGAGGGAACCAGCCCCAGCATTTT,CAISEGGNQPQHF
TRBV6-5,TRBJ2-7,NA,TGTGCCAGCAGAGGACATCTTCTACCCTACGAGCAGTACTTC,CASRGHLLPYEQYF
TRBV11-1,TRBJ2-5,TRBD1,TGTGCCAGCACCACAGGGGCCCTCGGGACCCAGTACTTC,CASTTGALGTQYF
TRBV10-2,TRBJ2-7,NA,TGCGCCAGCATGCCCCTACTAGTGAGCTCCTACGAGCAGTACTTC,CASMPLLVSSYEQYF
TRBV19,TRBJ1-1,NA,TGTGCCAGTACCTTAGGGGGTCGGGAAGCTTTCTTT,CASTLGGREAFF
TRBV3-1/TRBV3-2,TRBJ1-2,TRBD1,TGTGCCAGCAGCCAGGCGGGACAGGGGGCGACCTATGGCTACACCTTC,CASSQAGQGATYGYTF
TRBV9,TRBJ2-6,NA,TGTGCCAGCAGCTCCAGGGGGGAAGGCTACTCTGGGGCCAACGTCCTGACTTTC,CASSSRGEGYSGANVLTF
TRBV24-1,TRBJ2-5,TRBD1,TGTGCCACCAGTGATTCCGGGACAGTGGAGACCCAGTACTTC,CATSDSGTVETQYF
TRBV18,TRBJ1-1,TRBD1,TGTGCCAGCTCACCGGGGACAGCGAACACTGAAGCTTTCTTT,CASSPGTANTEAFF